Following are 2 T cell receptor beta chains from one sample sequenced in a study of blood T cell repertoires in COVID-19. Measured with immunoSEQ multiplex PCR; TCRdb has only the in-frame clones, and not every one. This sample has some 140,000 clones, with over 60% found just once. Specimen: peripheral blood. The receptors were sampled from a man aged 80 or over with acute or convalescent COVID-19.

The chain carries TRBV3-1 (or the pseudogene TRBV3-2) and TRBJ1-2, with 7 bases lining up with TRBD1. This CDR3 is 16 amino acids long. The germline CDR1 and CDR2 sequences are LGHDT and YNNKEL (reference sequence). Trimming took 4 bases from V and 2 from J; bases not matched to a gene: 10. CDR3 nucleotide sequence: TGTGCCAGCAGCCCGTCGACAGGGAACAGAAACTATGGCTACACCTTC. The encoded protein is CASSPSTGNRNYGYTF.

The chain uses TRBV10-3 and TRBJ1-3; 9 bases are shared with TRBD1. The CDR3 sequence is 13 residues long. J lost 2 bases, V lost 9 bases, and 2 bases had no gene match. Germline V gene data show CDR1 as ENHRY and CDR2 as SYGVKD. Here the CDR3 DNA reads TGTGCCATGGGACAGGGAGCTGGAAACACCATATATTTT. This codes for CAMGQGAGNTIYF.